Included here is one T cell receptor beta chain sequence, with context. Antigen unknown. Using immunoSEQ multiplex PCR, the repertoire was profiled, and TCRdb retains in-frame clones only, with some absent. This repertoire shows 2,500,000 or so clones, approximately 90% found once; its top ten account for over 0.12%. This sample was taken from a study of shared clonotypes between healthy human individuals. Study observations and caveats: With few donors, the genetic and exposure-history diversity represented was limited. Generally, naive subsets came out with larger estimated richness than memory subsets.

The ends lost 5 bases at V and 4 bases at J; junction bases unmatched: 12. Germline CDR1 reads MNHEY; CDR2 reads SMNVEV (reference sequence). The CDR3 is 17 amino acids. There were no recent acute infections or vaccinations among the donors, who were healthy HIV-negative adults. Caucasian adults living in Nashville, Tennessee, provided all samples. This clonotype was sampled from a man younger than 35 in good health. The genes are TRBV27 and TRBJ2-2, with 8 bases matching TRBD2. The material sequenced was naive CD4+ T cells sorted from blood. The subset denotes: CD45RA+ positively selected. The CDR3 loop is CASSPLYRGGITGELFF. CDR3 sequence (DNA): TGTGCCAGCAGTCCCCTTTACCGGGGGGGCATCACCGGGGAGCTGTTTTTT.